This T cell receptor (beta chain) appears in the sequencing data of a study of shared clonotypes between healthy human individuals. The study, taken as a whole, reports: A limitation of the genetic and exposure-history diversity represented arose from few donors.

Assay used: immunoSEQ multiplex PCR; TCRdb lists only in-frame clones, some missing. The table includes about 490,000 clones, around four fifths detected once. CDR3 size: 17 residues. The ends lost 6 bases at V and 3 bases at J; junction bases unmatched: 11. The germline V gene encodes CDR1 WSHSY and CDR2 SAAADI. The sample holds a few counts of this clone. Its antigen is unidentified. The sample consisted of PBMCs. This TCR derives from a woman aged 40 to 55 in good health. Some clones in this sample may be carry-over from other donors' samples. The V gene is TRBV10-2, the J gene TRBJ2-1; TRBD2 matches 10 bases. CDR3 in DNA: TGCGCCAGCAGCCTAGCGGGGGTAGGCAATTTCTACAATGAGCAGTTCTTC. It specifies CASSLAGVGNFYNEQFF.